These T cell receptor beta chains were read from a single sample in a study of regulatory T cells in long-lasting Graves disease. TCRdb passed the multiplex PCR reads through MiXCR, listing each CDR3 protein once. Among about 330,000 distinct CDR3 sequences listed, around 15% were seen once. The same sample was also studied in work on T cells in Graves' hyperthyroidism and ophthalmopathy.

The starting material was peripheral blood mononuclear cells (PBMCs), obtained at new diagnosis, from a patient treated with antithyroid drugs. Receptors were obtained from a woman aged 18-29 years with Graves disease. CDR3s include the opening cysteine and the closing phenylalanine or tryptophan. Expanded clones get a size class; other rows say once, few or many, or leave the size out.

clone_size v_call cdr3_aa
few TRBV9 CASSVRASTDTQYF
many TRBV4-2 CASSQDRGRETQYF
few TRBV19 CASTGGTVGENTEAFF
many TRBV30 CARALSSGNTIYF
many TRBV5-1 CASSLDGPLEKLFF
. TRBV28 CATRGQETAKNIQYF
many TRBV3-1 CASFGLPQETQYF
few TRBV28 CASSFPGTSSYEQYF
many TRBV28 CASSPPGGTYEQYF
many TRBV5-4 CASSLALGPNNEQFF
many TRBV2 CASRRDRETEQYF
. TRBV19 CASSTGQGVSIEQYF
few TRBV6-2/TRBV6-3 CASSYGKGGAGEAFF
. TRBV2 CASSLSGTGEGGYTF
many TRBV7-8 CASSFPATYEQYF
many TRBV20-1 CSARAARLGNTEAFF
many TRBV18 CASSPPSVDEQFF
. TRBV29-1 CSAWGGDGYTF
many TRBV9 CASSPLGQGTDTQYF
few TRBV3-1 CASSHLDAGLGNTGELFF
many TRBV11-2 CASSLGGLAGAPDTQYF
few TRBV20-1 CSASRTFVSGNTIYF
. TRBV3-1 CASSQKTGEDTQYF
many TRBV10-3 CAASTGDQPQHF
many TRBV3-1 CASSQEVTEGLQETQYF
. TRBV28 CASSKTSGRAFEQFF
. TRBV4-1 CASSQVGRGASNEQFF
once TRBV19 CASSIGQGREQYF
many TRBV7-6 CASSLGQGALYNEQFF
. TRBV2 CASIVSGIGDEQYF
few TRBV6-2/TRBV6-3 CASSWGGGSYEQYF
. TRBV20-1 CSARDRPPYTEAFF
many TRBV7-2 CASSPSGNTGELFF
many TRBV18 CASSPFYGQGDGYTF
many TRBV5-1 CASSLVKTTSGGADEQFF
few TRBV7-2 CASSRMGGNNQPQHF
. TRBV20-1 CSAPGLAGGLPYNEQFF
many TRBV27 CASSPPLNSMNTEAFF
many TRBV11-2 CASSPQEGNTGELFF
. TRBV5-1 CASSAAPSGQETQYF
few TRBV9 CASSVEGGGGAAQYF
many TRBV2 CASSFQAGELFF
. TRBV15 CATSRDLGAKEQYF
many TRBV7-2 CASSLGRQGRNYGYTF
few TRBV5-4 CASSSRGNNSPLHF